This T cell receptor (beta chain) was identified during a study of T cell responses to AZD1222 COVID-19 vaccine (dated by TCRdb to the early 2020s). At the level of the whole study: A total of about 240 trial participants underwent TCR sequencing, of whom around 200 received two doses of AZD1222 and about 25 received two doses of the MenACWY control vaccine. Trial participants were enrolled by age into 18-55, 56-69 and 70-plus year subgroups, with approximately 160, 26 and 62 TCR-sequenced participants respectively. Summary of the overall study and its limitations: Participants were mostly white British, with more females than males. The authors suggested clonal diversity may have been underestimated. Epitopes outside the regions mutated in the B.1.351 and B.1.1.7 variants were reportedly recognized by nearly half of the unique spike-specific TCRs. Only six AZD1222 recipients were SARS-CoV-2 seropositive at baseline, limiting conclusions about previously exposed vaccinees. The whole spike protein was spanned by vaccine-associated CD4 TCRs, and dominant responses were seen in regions 160-218 and 743-854. No day 14 peak-response samples were available, so repertoires were characterized only after the peak T cell response. Spike-specific TCR breadth and depth rose significantly after two AZD1222 doses compared with day 0 and with MenACWY recipients. The 56-69-year group was small, and its depth increase did not reach significance, likely because of low power.

Explained via the paper, the time point label denotes: about 28 days (+/-7) after the second vaccine dose. AZD1222 recipients whose second dose came at about 4 weeks and those whose second dose came at about 12 weeks were combined into one group, since spike-specific TCR depth and breadth did not differ between the two schedules. The vaccinee samples were drawn from two UK trials, COV001 and COV002, one of which was a single-blind randomized controlled phase 2/3 trial testing AZD1222 (ChAdOx1 nCoV-19) in healthy adults. For TCRbeta chain sequencing, PBMC samples from trial participants were taken at day 0 and at day 28 after the second dose. On this clone: No antigen is known for it. No much larger clone exists at a distance of one base, and base qualities are not known.

Per the germline V gene, SGDLS is the CDR1 and YYNGEE is the CDR2. The trim is 0 bases for V and 3 bases for J, with a gap of 10 bases between the germline ends. Inclusive of the bounding cysteine and phenylalanine, the CDR3 is 14 residues long. Only CDR3 DNA is held: 42 bases, read in frame from base 1. The CDR3 regions of human TCRbeta chains were subjected to immunosequencing. Per the original workflow: TCRs in the repertoires were compared against a reference library of SARS-CoV-2-specific TCRs that had been generated with the MIRA antigen-specificity platform. Breadth was defined as the fraction of unique TCRs that were SARS-CoV-2-associated. Depth was defined as the fraction of total T cells that were SARS-CoV-2-associated. Using the MIRA data, each spike-specific TCR was assigned both to the spike region to which the TCR was reactive and to a CD4 or CD8 class. Log10-transformed breadth and depth values were compared by one-way ANOVA with Sidak's multiple comparisons tests. The immuneACCESS repertoire file appears here via TCRdb, limited to in-frame rearrangements. These files lack a portion of the clones; in checked studies, under half of the deficit traces to unresolved V genes, and the cause of the others is not known. D and trimming come from the DNA, and the V and J calls and clone size come from that table. Here the sample has approximately 91,000 clones; less than 95% occur a single time. 28% of the sample is held by the ten biggest clonotypes.

The TCR was taken from an adult who received the AZD1222 COVID-19 vaccine. The sequence links TRBV9 to TRBJ2-7; the D element might be TRBD1 or TRBD2, as each aligns at 5 bases. The material was peripheral blood, obtained 28 days after the second AZD1222 dose. The CDR3 region reads CASSVGGAGYEQYF. The DNA is TGTGCCAGCAGCGTAGGGGGCGCGGGCTACGAGCAGTACTTC. Supplemented by the reference TRBV9 and TRBJ2-7 proteins around the CDR3, the complete variable domain is DSGVTQTPKHLITATGQRVTLRCSPRSGDLSVYWYQQSLDQGLQFLIQYYNGEERAKGNILERFSAQQFPDLHSELNLSSLELGDSALYFCASSVGGAGYEQYFGPGTRLTVT.